The 16 T cell receptor beta chains given below trace back to one sample, sequenced in a study of T cells after yellow fever vaccination (dated by TCRdb to between 2017 and 2020). Library construction relied on 5' RACE. Sequencing took place on an Illumina HiSeq 2500. TCRdb ran its own pipeline on the public reads, namely fastp trimming at Q25 and MiXCR clone calling, and kept in-frame beta chains. Each CDR3 protein appears once, grouped with its most common genes and DNA. The sample contains over 65,000 distinct CDR3 sequences, 10% to 15% of them found a single time. The top ten clonotypes cover around 23% of the sample. The treatment or condition label on this specimen signifies: live attenuated yellow fever vaccine strain. This sample comprised CD8+ T cells not binding an NS4B(214-222) dextramer, sorted from PBMCs, obtained more than 20 days after the first yellow fever vaccination. Explained via the paper, the cell subset or site label denotes: NS4B epitope dextramer-negative CD8 T cells. The receptors shown here come from a young man who received the YFV17D yellow fever vaccine.

This clonotype was detected a few times. The chain combines TRBV7-2 with TRBJ2-1; 14 nucleotides line up with TRBD2. CDR3 length equals 15 residues. Germline-derived CDR1 and CDR2 are SGHTA and FQGNSA. V gave up 5 bases and J gave up 7 bases; unmatched junction bases: 4. In DNA, the CDR3 is TGTGCCAGCAGCGCCGGACTAGCGGGGGGAAATGAGCAGTTCTTC. It encodes CASSAGLAGGNEQFF.

The chain carries TRBV7-2 and TRBJ1-5; 8 bases map to TRBD1. V lost 3 bases to trimming and J lost 3 bases; unmatched junction nucleotides: 7. CDR1 is SGHTA and CDR2 is FQGNSA in the germline V gene. The CDR3 has 16 amino acids. CDR3 DNA sequence: TGTGCCAGCAGCTTTTTTGGGACAGGAATCAATCAGCCCCAGCATTTT. Protein sequence: CASSFFGTGINQPQHF.

This clonotype was counted at least ten times. The chain employs TRBV7-2 and TRBJ2-4, with D perhaps TRBD2 (7 bases). Germline V CDR1 and CDR2: SGHTA, FQGNSA. The CDR3 runs 16 residues. Trimming cost V 3 bases and J 0 bases, with 12 bases left between them. The CDR3 sequence is CASSFFGGLAKNIQYF. CDR3 coding DNA: TGTGCCAGCAGCTTCTTCGGGGGGCTAGCCAAAAACATTCAGTACTTC.

This clonotype has a handful of counts. The rearrangement joins TRBV4-1 to TRBJ1-1; no definite D call. Trimming cost V 4 bases and J 4 bases, with 13 bases left between them. The CDR3 extends over 14 amino acids. CDR1 is MGHRA, CDR2 YSYEKL, per germline. The CDR3 nucleotides are TGCGCCAGCAGCCCCGGACCCATGAGCACTGAAGCTTTCTTT. Translation: CASSPGPMSTEAFF.

This chain uses TRBV29-1 with TRBJ2-5; D remains ambiguous. V shed 7 bases and J shed 3 bases, with 15 bases lying between them. The CDR3 is 13 residues long. From germline, CDR1 is SQVTM and CDR2 ANQGSEA. CDR3 in DNA: TGCAGCGCGCCGGGCCCCCTAGAAGAGACCCAGTACTTC. Protein sequence: CSAPGPLEETQYF.

The rearrangement joins TRBV21-1 to TRBJ2-7; TRBD2 is the table's D call, not checked against the DNA. TRBV21-1 is noted as a pseudogene. CDR3 length equals 16 residues. CDR3 nucleotides: TGTGCCAGCAGCAAGAATCGCCTAGCGGGGTACGGCGAGCAGTACGTC. Its protein product is CASSKNRLAGYGEQYV.

The chain joins TRBV6-1 to TRBJ2-1, with a possible D match to TRBD1 (6 bases). The CDR3 length is 15 residues. V was pared by 6 bases and J by 7 bases, with 19 bases between. Germline V gives CDR1 MNHNS, CDR2 SASEGT. The CDR3 loop reads CASSHGLGAGNEQFF. The CDR3 DNA reads as TGTGCCAGCAGCCACGGTTTGGGGGCGGGTAATGAGCAGTTCTTC.

The V gene is TRBV19, the J gene TRBJ1-2; D unresolved. Germline loops: CDR1 LNHDA, CDR2 SQIVND (reference sequence). The CDR3 runs 12 residues. Between the trimmed V and J ends, which lost 5 bases and 4 bases, there was a span of 8 bases. The CDR3 nucleotides are TGTGCCAGTAGTCCTATGGGCTATGGCTACACCTTC. This gives the protein CASSPMGYGYTF.

This clonotype appeared a few times. The V and J genes are TRBV2 and TRBJ2-1, with TRBD2 identical over 8 bases. Germline V gives CDR1 SNHLY, CDR2 FYNNEI. J gave up 3 bases and V 10 bases, and 11 bases lay outside the gene matches. The CDR3 totals 15 residues. The chain's CDR3 is CAIAGTRGHYNEQFF. In nucleotides, the CDR3 is TGTGCCATAGCCGGGACTAGGGGTCACTACAATGAGCAGTTCTTC. Together with reference TRBV2 and TRBJ2-1, the CDR3 gives the full variable domain: EPEVTQTPSHQVTQMGQEVILRCVPISNHLYFYWYRQILGQKVEFLVSFYNNEISEKSEIFDDQFSVERPDGSNFTLKIRSTKLEDSAMYFCAIAGTRGHYNEQFFGPGTRLTVL.

Details on this clonotype: An end of the junction differs from the germline gene, which may be a read error. This chain links TRBV10-3 with TRBJ1-1; 8 bases line up with TRBD1. The CDR3 is 17 amino acids. The V gene's germline CDR1 is ENHRY and CDR2 SYGVKD. CDR3 residues: CAIGEQGAVRMNTEAFF. The CDR3, as DNA: TGTGCCATCGGTGAGCAGGGGGCGGTCCGGATGAACACTGAAGCTTTCTTT.

In this sample, this clonotype turned up a few times. The chain links TRBV10-3 to TRBJ1-1; no reliable D call. Trimming cost V 0 bases and J 1 base, with 6 bases left between them. The CDR3 spans 14 residues. Germline CDR1 is ENHRY and CDR2 is SYGVKD. CDR3: CAISESRKNTEAFF. The CDR3 bases are TGTGCCATCAGTGAGTCAAGGAAGAACACTGAAGCTTTCTTT.

V is TRBV7-9 and J is TRBJ2-1; possible D gene TRBD2, 5 bases. The CDR3 is 13 amino acids. CDR1 is SEHNR, CDR2 FQNEAQ, per germline (reference sequence). V gave up 3 bases and J gave up 8 bases, with 11 bases separating them. The CDR3 nucleotides read TGTGCCAGCAGCTTCGGGGTTGAGGATGAGCAGTTCTTC. As protein: CASSFGVEDEQFF.

The V gene is TRBV29-1, the J gene TRBJ2-7; 7 bases fit TRBD1. Germline V CDR1 and CDR2: SQVTM, ANQGSEA. This CDR3 has 11 amino acids. V dropped 6 bases and J dropped 7; count of bases not matched to a gene: 6. CDR3 residues: CSVALQGEQYV. CDR3 nucleotide sequence: TGCAGCGTAGCCCTACAGGGGGAGCAGTACGTC.

The J gene is TRBJ2-2, the V gene TRBV6-4; 9 bases are shared with TRBD2. J lost 4 bases, V lost 0 bases, and 0 bases had no gene match. The CDR3 length is 15 residues. In germline, CDR1 is MRHNA, CDR2 SNTAGT. The CDR3 DNA is TGTGCCAGCAGTGACTCTAGCGGGGGCACCGGGGAGCTGTTTTTT. Translating it yields CASSDSSGGTGELFF.

This clonotype showed up many times. The V gene is TRBV12-3 or TRBV12-4, the J gene TRBJ2-5, with D perhaps assigned TRBD1 or TRBD2 (7 bases each). V shed 4 bases and J shed 4 bases, with 16 bases lying between them. This CDR3 contains 15 residues. The CDR3 loop reads CASSSPDREGETQYF. The CDR3 DNA reads as TGTGCCAGCAGTTCCCCCGACAGGGAGGGAGAGACCCAGTACTTC.

At least ten counts were recorded for this clonotype. V and J are TRBV5-1 and TRBJ2-3; maybe TRBD1 (5 bases). The CDR3 has 16 residues. Per germline, CDR1 SGHRS and CDR2 YFSETQ. The V gene lost 0 bases and the J gene lost 2 bases, with 13 bases spanning the gap. CDR3 in DNA: TGCGCCAGCAGCTTGGTGCAGGGCCCTTCCACAGATACGCAGTATTTT. Amino acid sequence: CASSLVQGPSTDTQYF.